This TCR beta chain was captured by sequencing in a study of Graves' ophthalmopathy and Graves' hyperthyroidism. RNA transcripts were the template, and TCR beta CDR3 regions were amplified from them. RT-PCR with HTBI primers came first, then second-round multiplex PCR. Via MiXCR, TCRdb re-called the multiplex PCR reads, giving one row per CDR3 protein. The profile shows over a million distinct CDR3 sequences, roughly 35% of them singletons. Clinical symptoms, serum thyroxine, TRAb, thyroid ultrasound and orbital computed tomography were relied on for diagnosis. Germline V gene sequence: CDR1 MGHDK, CDR2 SYGVNS. This CDR3 has 17 amino acids. The trim removed 6 bases at V and 2 bases at J, leaving 15 bases unmatched. Study findings and constraints: Most expanded thyroid clonotypes above 0.001 frequency also appeared in blood.

Remarks on this clonotype: Antigen: not known.

The receptor was derived from an adult man with Graves' hyperthyroidism. The sequenced sample consisted of peripheral blood or thyroid tissue (not recorded which). This chain connects TRBV25-1 to TRBJ2-7; 8 positions agree with TRBD1. The CDR3 coding sequence is TGTGCCAGCAGCCAAGCTAATCAATGGACAGGGACCTACGAGCAGTACTTC. Amino acid sequence: CASSQANQWTGTYEQYF.